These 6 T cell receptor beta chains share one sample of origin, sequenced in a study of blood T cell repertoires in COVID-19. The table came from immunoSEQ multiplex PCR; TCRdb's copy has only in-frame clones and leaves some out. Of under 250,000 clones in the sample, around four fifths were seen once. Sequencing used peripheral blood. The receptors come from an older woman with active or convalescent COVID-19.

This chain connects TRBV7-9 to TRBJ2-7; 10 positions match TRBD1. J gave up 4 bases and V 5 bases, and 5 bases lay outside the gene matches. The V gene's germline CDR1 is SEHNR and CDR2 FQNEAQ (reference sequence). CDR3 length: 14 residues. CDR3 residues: CASSPGTGAYEQYF. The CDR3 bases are TGTGCCAGCAGCCCGGGGACAGGGGCTTACGAGCAGTACTTC.

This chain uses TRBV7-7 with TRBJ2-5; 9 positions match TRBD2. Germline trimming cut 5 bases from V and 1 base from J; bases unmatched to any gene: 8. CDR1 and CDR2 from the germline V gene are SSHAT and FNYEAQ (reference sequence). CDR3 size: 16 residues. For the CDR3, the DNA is TGTGCCAGCAGCCCCACGGGCGGGGGGGCCCAAGAGACCCAGTACTTC. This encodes CASSPTGGGAQETQYF.

Here the CDR3 reads CASSLRIPTGSGSPLHF. The CDR3 bases are TGCGCCAGCAGCCTACGAATTCCGACAGGGTCAGGGTCACCCCTCCACTTT. The chain recombines TRBV5-1 with TRBJ1-6; TRBD1 aligns across 7 bases. The CDR3 spans 17 residues. The germline CDR1 and CDR2 sequences are SGHRS and YFSETQ. J gave up 10 bases and V 4 bases, and 17 bases lay outside the gene matches.

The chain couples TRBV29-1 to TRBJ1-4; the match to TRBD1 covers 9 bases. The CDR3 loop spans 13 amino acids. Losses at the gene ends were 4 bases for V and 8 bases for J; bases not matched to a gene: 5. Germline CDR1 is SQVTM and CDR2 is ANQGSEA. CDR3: CSVGDRAGEKLFF. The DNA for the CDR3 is TGCAGCGTTGGGGACAGGGCTGGAGAAAAACTGTTTTTT. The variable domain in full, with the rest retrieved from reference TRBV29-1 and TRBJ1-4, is SAVISQKPSRDICQRGTSLTIQCQVDSQVTMMFWYRQQPGQSLTLIATANQGSEATYESGFVIDKFPISRPNLTFSTLTVSNMSPEDSSIYLCSVGDRAGEKLFFGSGTQLSVL.

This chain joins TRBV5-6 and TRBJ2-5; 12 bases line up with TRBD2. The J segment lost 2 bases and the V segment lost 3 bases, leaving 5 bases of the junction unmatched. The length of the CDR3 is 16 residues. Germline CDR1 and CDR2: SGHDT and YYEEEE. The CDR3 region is CASSWGTSGPQETQYF. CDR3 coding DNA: TGTGCCAGCAGCTGGGGGACTAGCGGGCCGCAAGAGACCCAGTACTTC.

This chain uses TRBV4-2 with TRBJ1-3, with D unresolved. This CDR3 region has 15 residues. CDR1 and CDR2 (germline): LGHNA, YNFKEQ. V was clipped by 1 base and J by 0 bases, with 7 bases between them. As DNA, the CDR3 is TGTGCCAGCAGCCAAGCCGGGGACTCTGGAAACACCATATATTTT. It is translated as CASSQAGDSGNTIYF.